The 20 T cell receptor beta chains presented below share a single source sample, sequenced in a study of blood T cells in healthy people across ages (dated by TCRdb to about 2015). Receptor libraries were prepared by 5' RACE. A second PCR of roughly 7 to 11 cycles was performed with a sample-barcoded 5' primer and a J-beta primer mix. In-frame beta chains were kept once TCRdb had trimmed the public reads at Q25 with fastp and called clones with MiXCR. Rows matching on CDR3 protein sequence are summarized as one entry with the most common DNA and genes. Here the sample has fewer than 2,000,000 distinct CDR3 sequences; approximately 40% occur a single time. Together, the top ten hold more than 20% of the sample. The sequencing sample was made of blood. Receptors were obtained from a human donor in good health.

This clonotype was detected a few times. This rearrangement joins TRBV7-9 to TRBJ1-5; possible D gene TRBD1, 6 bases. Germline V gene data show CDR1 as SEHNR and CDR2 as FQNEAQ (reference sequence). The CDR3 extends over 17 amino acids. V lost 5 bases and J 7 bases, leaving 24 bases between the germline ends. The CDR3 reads CASSRIAEGGKGQPQHF. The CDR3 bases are TGTGCCAGCAGCCGAATCGCTGAGGGGGGAAAGGGACAGCCCCAGCATTTT. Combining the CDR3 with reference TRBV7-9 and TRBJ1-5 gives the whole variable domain DTGVSQNPRHKITKRGQNVTFRCDPISEHNRLYWYRQTLGQGPEFLTYFQNEAQLEKSRLLSDRFSAERPKGSFSTLEIQRTEQGDSAMYLCASSRIAEGGKGQPQHFGDGTRLSIL.

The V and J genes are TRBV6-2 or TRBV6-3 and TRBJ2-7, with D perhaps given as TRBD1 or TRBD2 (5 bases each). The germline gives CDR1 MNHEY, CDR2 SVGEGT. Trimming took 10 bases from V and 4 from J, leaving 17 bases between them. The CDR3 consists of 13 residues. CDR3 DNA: TGTGCCACCGTACGGGACCATCAATACGAGCAGTACTTC. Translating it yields CATVRDHQYEQYF.

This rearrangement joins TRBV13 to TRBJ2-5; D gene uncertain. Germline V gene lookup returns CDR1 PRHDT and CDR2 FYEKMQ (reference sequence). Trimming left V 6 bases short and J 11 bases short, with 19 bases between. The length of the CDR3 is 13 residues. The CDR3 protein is CASSRGRVYKQYF. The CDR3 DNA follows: TGTGCCAGCAGTAGAGGTAGGGTCTACAAGCAGTACTTC. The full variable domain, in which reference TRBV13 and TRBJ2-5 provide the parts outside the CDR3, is AAGVIQSPRHLIKEKRETATLKCYPIPRHDTVYWYQQGPGQDPQFLISFYEKMQSDKGSIPDRFSAQQFSDYHSELNMSSLELGDSALYFCASSRGRVYKQYFGPGTRLLVL.

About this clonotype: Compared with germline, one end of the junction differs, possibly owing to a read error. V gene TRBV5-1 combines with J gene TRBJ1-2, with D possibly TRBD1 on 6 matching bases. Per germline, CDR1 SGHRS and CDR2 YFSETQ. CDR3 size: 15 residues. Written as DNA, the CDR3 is TGCGCCAGCAGCCCACTAGGGGGTTCTAACCATGGCTACACCTTC. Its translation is CASSPLGGSNHGYTF.

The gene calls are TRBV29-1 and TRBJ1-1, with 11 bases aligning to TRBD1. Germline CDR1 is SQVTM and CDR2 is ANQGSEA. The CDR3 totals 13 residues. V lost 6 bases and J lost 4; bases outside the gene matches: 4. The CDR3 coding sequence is TGCAGCGTCTCCGGGACAGGGGGCACTGAAGCTTTCTTT. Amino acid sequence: CSVSGTGGTEAFF.

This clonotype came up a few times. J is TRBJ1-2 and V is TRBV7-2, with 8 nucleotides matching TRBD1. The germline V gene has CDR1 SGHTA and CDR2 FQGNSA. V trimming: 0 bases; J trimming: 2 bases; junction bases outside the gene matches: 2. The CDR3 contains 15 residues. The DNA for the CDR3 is TGTGCCAGCAGCTTAGCGGGACAGGCAAACTATGGCTACACCTTC. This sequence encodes CASSLAGQANYGYTF.

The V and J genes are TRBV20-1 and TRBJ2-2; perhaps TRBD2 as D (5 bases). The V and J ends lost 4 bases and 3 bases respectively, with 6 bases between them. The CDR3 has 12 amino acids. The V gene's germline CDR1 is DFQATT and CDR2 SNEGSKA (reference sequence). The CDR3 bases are TGCAGTGCTACGGGGTACACCGGGGAGCTGTTTTTT. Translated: CSATGYTGELFF.

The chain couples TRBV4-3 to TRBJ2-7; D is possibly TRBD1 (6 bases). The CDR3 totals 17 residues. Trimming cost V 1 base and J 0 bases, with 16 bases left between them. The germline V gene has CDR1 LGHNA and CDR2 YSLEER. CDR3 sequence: CASSQARGGSNSYEQYF. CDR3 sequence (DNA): TGCGCCAGCAGCCAAGCCAGGGGTGGTTCGAACTCCTACGAGCAGTACTTC.

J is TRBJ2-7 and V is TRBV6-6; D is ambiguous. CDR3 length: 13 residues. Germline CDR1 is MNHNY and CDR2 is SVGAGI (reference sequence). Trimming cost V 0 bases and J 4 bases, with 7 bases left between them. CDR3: CASSYSSEYEQYF. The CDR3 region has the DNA TGTGCCAGCAGTTACTCGTCCGAGTACGAGCAGTACTTC.

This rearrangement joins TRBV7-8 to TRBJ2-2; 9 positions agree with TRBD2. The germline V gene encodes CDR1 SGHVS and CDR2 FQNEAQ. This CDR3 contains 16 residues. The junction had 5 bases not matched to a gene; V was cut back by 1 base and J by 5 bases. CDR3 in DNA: TGTGCCAGCAGCTTAGGCGCGGGGGGGTATACCGGGGAGCTGTTTTTT. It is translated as CASSLGAGGYTGELFF.

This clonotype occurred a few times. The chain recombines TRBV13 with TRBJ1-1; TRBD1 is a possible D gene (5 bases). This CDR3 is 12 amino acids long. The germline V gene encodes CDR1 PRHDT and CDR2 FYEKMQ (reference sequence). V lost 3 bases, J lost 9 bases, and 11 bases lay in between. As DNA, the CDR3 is TGTGCCAGCAGCTTGGTCGGGACGAAAGCTTTCTTT. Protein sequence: CASSLVGTKAFF.

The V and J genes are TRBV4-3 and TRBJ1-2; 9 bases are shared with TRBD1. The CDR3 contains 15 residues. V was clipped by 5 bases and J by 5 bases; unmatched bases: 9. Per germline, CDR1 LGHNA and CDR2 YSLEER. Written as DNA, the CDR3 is TGCGCCAGCAGCACCACAGGGGGCTGGGGGTATGGCTACACCTTC. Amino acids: CASSTTGGWGYGYTF.

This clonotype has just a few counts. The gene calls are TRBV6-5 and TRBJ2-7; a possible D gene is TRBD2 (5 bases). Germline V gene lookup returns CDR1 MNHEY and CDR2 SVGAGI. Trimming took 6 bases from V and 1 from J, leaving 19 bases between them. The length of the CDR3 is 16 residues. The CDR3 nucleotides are TGTGCCAGCAGAAAGGTCACGGGGATATTGTCCTACGAGCAGTACTTC. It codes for CASRKVTGILSYEQYF.

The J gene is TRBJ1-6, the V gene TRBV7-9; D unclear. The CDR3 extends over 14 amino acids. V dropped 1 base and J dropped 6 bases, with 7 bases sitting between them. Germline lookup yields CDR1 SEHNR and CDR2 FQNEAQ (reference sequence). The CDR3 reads CASSLVQINSPLHF. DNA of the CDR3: TGTGCCAGCAGCTTAGTTCAGATTAATTCACCCCTCCACTTT.

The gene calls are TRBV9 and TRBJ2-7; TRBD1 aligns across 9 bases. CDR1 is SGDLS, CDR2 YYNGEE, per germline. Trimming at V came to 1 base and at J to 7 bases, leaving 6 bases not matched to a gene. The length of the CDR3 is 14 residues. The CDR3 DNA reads TGTGCCAGCAGCGTACAAGGGACAGGGCCAGAGCAGTACTTC. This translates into CASSVQGTGPEQYF.

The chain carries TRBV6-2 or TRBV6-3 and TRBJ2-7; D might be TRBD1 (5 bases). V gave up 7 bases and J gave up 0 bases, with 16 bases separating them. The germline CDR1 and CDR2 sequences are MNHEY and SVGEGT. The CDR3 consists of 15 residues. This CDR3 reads CASKREQASSYEQYF. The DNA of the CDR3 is TGTGCCAGCAAACGTGAACAGGCGAGCTCCTACGAGCAGTACTTC.

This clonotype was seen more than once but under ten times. The CDR3: CSAHSPGDQETQYF. In nucleotides, the CDR3 is TGCAGTGCCCACTCTCCGGGGGACCAAGAGACCCAGTACTTC. The rearrangement links TRBV20-1 to TRBJ2-5, with TRBD2 as a possible D gene (6 bases). CDR1 and CDR2 from the germline V gene are DFQATT and SNEGSKA (reference sequence). The CDR3 loop spans 14 amino acids. V lost 6 bases, J lost 0 bases, and 14 bases lay in between.

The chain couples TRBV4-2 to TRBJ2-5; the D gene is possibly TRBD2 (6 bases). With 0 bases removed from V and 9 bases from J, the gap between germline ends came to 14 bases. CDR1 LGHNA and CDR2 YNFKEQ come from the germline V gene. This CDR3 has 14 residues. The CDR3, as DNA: TGTGCCAGCAGCCAAGAGACTAGGCTAGGGGCCCAGTACTTC. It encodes CASSQETRLGAQYF.

CDR3 nucleotide sequence: TGCGCCAGCAGCTTGAGTAATGTTGGCAGCTACGAGCAGTACTTC. Translated: CASSLSNVGSYEQYF. V is TRBV5-1 and J is TRBJ2-7; D not resolved. Deletions cut 1 base from V and 3 bases from J, with 14 bases between. The CDR3 runs to 15 residues. Germline-derived CDR1 and CDR2 are SGHRS and YFSETQ.

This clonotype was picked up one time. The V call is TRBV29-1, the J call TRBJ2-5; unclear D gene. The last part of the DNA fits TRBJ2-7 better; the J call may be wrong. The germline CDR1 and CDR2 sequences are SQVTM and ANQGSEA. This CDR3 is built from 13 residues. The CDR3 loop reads CSVEDGEVYEQYF. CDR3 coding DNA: TGCAGCGTTGAAGACGGAGAAGTATACGAGCAGTACTTC.